The TCR beta chain described here comes from a study of control samples from healthy donors and cancer patients (dated by TCRdb to the early 2020s). Points on this clone: This clone's antigen is unknown. No base quality information exists; no much larger clone differs at one position.

The library was prepared using the immunoSEQ multiplex PCR assay. As stored in TCRdb, this immuneACCESS dataset retains in-frame rearrangements with V and J assigned. A fraction of the clones does not appear; measured against another copy, unresolved V genes explain less than half of the discrepancy, and the remainder lacks a known reason. In this sample the table shows around 230,000 clones, 85% to 95% of which occur a single time. Jointly, the top ten make up about 1.6% of the sample. The germline ends are 16 bases apart after V is trimmed by 6 bases and J by 4 bases. CDR1 and CDR2 were assigned from the germline V gene (reference sequence) as LGHDT and YNNKEL. The CDR3 starts with the cysteine, ends with the phenylalanine, and has 16 residues. The only DNA kept is the CDR3, 48 bases in frame from the first base.

This TCR was sampled from a man aged 50 or older in good health. Sequencing used blood. The sequence joins TRBV3-1 (or the pseudogene TRBV3-2) to TRBJ2-6; the best D guess is TRBD2, with 6 bases matching. CDR3 sequence: CASRGTGGSGANVLTF. The DNA sequence is as follows: TGTGCCAGCAGGGGGACCGGAGGGAGCGGGGCCAACGTCCTGACTTTC.